A single sample gave rise to the 20 T cell receptor beta chains below, sequenced in a study of blood T cells in healthy people across ages. A second PCR, run for 7 to 11 cycles, used a sample-barcoded 5' primer plus a J-beta primer mix. TCRdb fed the 5' RACE reads into MiXCR, producing one record per CDR3 protein. In the table there are 550,000 to 650,000 distinct CDR3 sequences, around 31% of which are singletons. What was sequenced was blood. All receptors come from a woman of 80 years or more in good health.

This clonotype has a count of ten or more. The chain joins TRBV3-1 to TRBJ2-7; D remains unclear. The V and J ends lost 4 bases and 0 bases respectively, with 7 bases between them. This CDR3 is 13 amino acids long. The V gene's germline CDR1 is LGHDT and CDR2 YNNKEL (reference sequence). Here the CDR3 reads CASSLRHSYEQYF. CDR3 sequence (DNA): TGTGCCAGCAGCCTAAGGCACTCCTACGAGCAGTACTTC.

There are many counts of this clonotype. The rearrangement uses TRBV2 and TRBJ2-1, with 7 bases matching TRBD2. CDR1 and CDR2 (germline): SNHLY, FYNNEI. Unmatched junction bases numbered 10, after V lost 4 bases and J lost 7 bases. CDR3 length: 15 residues. This CDR3 is CASSAASGRGNEQFF. The CDR3 DNA sequence: TGTGCCAGCAGTGCCGCTAGCGGAAGAGGTAATGAGCAGTTCTTC.

This clonotype was recorded only once. This may be a read error: a much more frequent sequence differs by one nucleotide. The V and J genes are TRBV7-3 and TRBJ2-3; a possible D gene is TRBD2 (6 bases). The V and J ends lost 2 bases and 6 bases respectively, with 9 bases between them. The CDR3 sequence is 13 residues long. Germline V gene data show CDR1 as SGHTA and CDR2 as FQGTGA. The CDR3: CASSLEDYDTQYF. DNA for the CDR3: TGTGCCAGCAGCTTAGAGGACTACGATACGCAGTATTTT.

To note about this clonotype: A much larger clone lies a single base off, so this may be a read error. The rearrangement uses TRBV3-1 and TRBJ2-3; the D gene is possibly TRBD1 (6 bases). This CDR3 contains 16 residues. V lost 4 bases and J 0 bases, leaving 14 bases between the germline ends. Germline loops: CDR1 LGHDT, CDR2 YNNKEL (reference sequence). The CDR3 bases are TGTGCCAGCAGCCCAGAGGGGGTACCTAGCACAGATACGCAGTATTTT. Protein product: CASSPEGVPSTDTQYF.

In its sample, this clonotype was seen many times. This chain uses TRBV18 with TRBJ2-7; D assignment may be TRBD1 or TRBD2 (7 bases each). CDR1 KGHSH and CDR2 LQKENI come from the germline V gene. V lost 6 bases to trimming and J lost 2 bases, with 11 bases between them. The CDR3 runs 13 residues. The CDR3 DNA sequence: TGTGCCAGCTCCCAGGGGGGGACCTACGAGCAGTACTTC. This codes for CASSQGGTYEQYF.

About this clonotype itself: A much larger clone lies one base from this, so it may be a read error. This chain joins TRBV5-1 and TRBJ1-1; D gene uncertain. Germline CDR1 and CDR2: SGHRS and YFSETQ. Trimming shortened V by 7 bases and J by 1 base, and 20 bases separated the two germline ends. There are 16 residues in the CDR3. DNA for the CDR3: TGCGCCAGCGGCCCTGGTAGTGTCCTCGGGAACACTGAAGCTTTCTTT. Translated: CASGPGSVLGNTEAFF.

This clonotype was detected only a few times. The gene calls are TRBV20-1 and TRBJ2-3, with unresolved D. V lost 2 bases and J 0 bases, leaving 12 bases between the germline ends. Germline values: CDR1 DFQATT, CDR2 SNEGSKA (reference sequence). This CDR3 is built from 15 residues. Here the CDR3 reads CSARQAGSSTDTQYF. The CDR3 nucleotides are TGCAGTGCTAGACAAGCCGGGTCTAGCACAGATACGCAGTATTTT.

The chain recombines TRBV24-1 with TRBJ2-1, with 9 bases identical to TRBD2. The CDR3 spans 14 residues. Germline lookup yields CDR1 KGHDR and CDR2 SFDVKD. With 6 bases clipped from V and 8 bases from J, the junction kept 7 bases outside the gene matches. In DNA, the CDR3 is TGTGCCACCAGTACCAGCGGGGGGAGAGATGAGCAGTTCTTC. Amino acids: CATSTSGGRDEQFF.

This clonotype showed up just a few times. This chain uses TRBV5-1 with TRBJ2-2; TRBD1 aligns across 9 bases. The ends lost 0 bases at V and 3 bases at J; junction bases unmatched: 3. CDR3 size: 16 residues. CDR1 and CDR2 from the germline V gene are SGHRS and YFSETQ. As DNA, the CDR3 is TGCGCCAGCAGCTTGGACAGGGGGCTCCACACCGGGGAGCTGTTTTTT. Amino acids: CASSLDRGLHTGELFF.

The genes are TRBV24-1 and TRBJ2-7, with TRBD1 as a possible D gene (6 bases). Trimming cost V 3 bases and J 7 bases, with 15 bases left between them. This CDR3 has 14 amino acids. In germline, CDR1 is KGHDR, CDR2 SFDVKD. DNA of the CDR3: TGTGCCACCAGTGATCGACAGGTCAACAATGAGCAGTACTTC. Amino acids: CATSDRQVNNEQYF.

This clonotype was recorded at least ten times. The rearrangement links TRBV9 to TRBJ2-3; the D gene is possibly TRBD2 (6 bases). This CDR3 contains 21 residues. The V end lost 6 bases, the J end lost 2 bases, and 34 bases lay between the germline ends. Looked up from germline, CDR1 is SGDLS and CDR2 is YYNGEE. In nucleotides, the CDR3 is TGTGCCAGCACCCCGTGGGGCAGCTCATCACCGGGACTTGGGACCACAGATACGCAGTATTTT. This codes for CASTPWGSSSPGLGTTDTQYF.

The V gene is TRBV7-8, the J gene TRBJ1-5, with D perhaps matching TRBD1 (6 bases). This CDR3 is 16 amino acids long. V lost 5 bases and J 3 bases, leaving 17 bases between the germline ends. Germline lookup yields CDR1 SGHVS and CDR2 FQNEAQ. CDR3 sequence reads: CASSVGGHPTNQPQHF. The DNA of the CDR3 is TGTGCCAGCAGCGTGGGGGGACACCCGACCAATCAGCCCCAGCATTTT.

The rearrangement uses TRBV20-1 and TRBJ1-2; D remains ambiguous. The CDR3 is made up of 14 amino acids. Germline V CDR1 and CDR2: DFQATT, SNEGSKA (reference sequence). CDR3 sequence: CRATRVNRSYGYTF. CDR3 bases: TGCAGGGCAACGAGGGTAAACAGATCCTATGGCTACACCTTC.

The gene calls are TRBV9 and TRBJ2-5; the match to TRBD1 covers 10 bases. V was clipped by 0 bases and J by 2 bases; unmatched bases: 4. Looked up from germline, CDR1 is SGDLS and CDR2 is YYNGEE. The CDR3 has 16 residues. Here the CDR3 reads CASSVGPGQGQETQYF. For the CDR3, the DNA is TGTGCCAGCAGCGTAGGGCCGGGACAGGGGCAAGAGACCCAGTACTTC.

This clonotype came up a few times. The chain couples TRBV6-2 or TRBV6-3 to TRBJ1-1; TRBD1 is a possible D gene (5 bases). The V and J ends lost 7 bases and 4 bases respectively, with 16 bases between them. Germline CDR1 is MNHEY and CDR2 is SVGEGT. The CDR3 sequence is 14 residues long. The CDR3 bases are TGTGCCAGCACCCACGGGGGGGACCGCACTGAAGCTTTCTTT. It is translated as CASTHGGDRTEAFF.

This clonotype was seen many times. The V and J genes are TRBV12-3 or TRBV12-4 and TRBJ2-1; 12 bases align to TRBD2. V shed 4 bases, J shed 7 bases, and the junction held 2 bases outside the gene matches. CDR3 size: 14 residues. The CDR3 reads CASSSSGGVNEQFF. CDR3 bases: TGTGCCAGCAGTTCTAGCGGGGGGGTTAATGAGCAGTTCTTC.

This clonotype has a handful of counts. The chain is built from TRBV30 and TRBJ1-2; D not certain. This CDR3 is built from 15 residues. Germline loops: CDR1 GTSNPN, CDR2 SVGIG (reference sequence). Trimming stripped 0 bases from V and 7 bases from J, with 18 bases between. The CDR3: CAWSVSGNGRFGYTF. For the CDR3, the DNA is TGTGCCTGGAGTGTTTCCGGGAACGGAAGGTTTGGCTACACCTTC.

The table lists this clonotype with many counts. The chain joins TRBV6-5 to TRBJ2-1; 8 nucleotides line up with TRBD2. CDR1 MNHEY and CDR2 SVGAGI come from the germline V gene. The CDR3 contains 14 residues. After removal of 7 bases from V and 4 bases from J, the junction contained 6 bases not matched to a gene. CDR3 nucleotides: TGTGCCAGCAAAGAAGCGGGGGTATACAATGAGCAGTTCTTC. Protein sequence: CASKEAGVYNEQFF.

This clonotype appeared a few times. A read error is possible here, since a much larger clone lies one base away. This rearrangement joins TRBV20-1 to TRBJ2-1; D is perhaps TRBD1 (5 bases). The CDR3 totals 13 residues. Germline loops: CDR1 DFQATT, CDR2 SNEGSKA (reference sequence). The CDR3 reads CSAEFGAYNGQFF. In DNA, the CDR3 is TGCAGTGCTGAATTTGGGGCTTACAATGGGCAGTTCTTC.

The chain has TRBV30 and TRBJ1-1; TRBD1 is a possible D gene (5 bases). V was clipped by 4 bases and J by 3 bases, with 15 bases between them. This CDR3 spans 14 amino acids. Germline lookup yields CDR1 GTSNPN and CDR2 SVGIG (reference sequence). CDR3 sequence reads: CAWNSGVGYTEAFF. Here the CDR3 DNA reads TGTGCCTGGAATTCGGGGGTCGGGTACACTGAAGCTTTCTTT.